The 26 T cell receptor beta chains reported below all come from one sample, sequenced in a study of CD8+CD57+ T cells in acquired aplastic anemia. Genomic DNA was employed as the template in profiling TCR beta VDJ and CDR3. TCRdb independently ran MiXCR on the reads; one entry per CDR3 protein. Among around 250,000 distinct CDR3 sequences listed, roughly 50% were seen once. The sample was sorted CD4+, CD8+, or CD8+CD57+ T cells (not recorded which) from PBMCs. These receptors were obtained from a human donor with severe aplastic anemia or a healthy control (not recorded which).

The rearrangement uses TRBV25-1 and TRBJ1-5; 7 positions match TRBD1. J was trimmed by 6 bases and V by 1 base; bases with no gene match: 9. The CDR3 extends over 16 amino acids. Germline V CDR1 and CDR2: MGHDK, SYGVNS. The CDR3 sequence: CASSELVGQSPQPQHF. CDR3 DNA sequence: TGTGCCAGCAGTGAATTGGTGGGACAGTCCCCTCAGCCCCAGCATTTT.

This clonotype appeared many times. The rearrangement links TRBV9 to TRBJ1-1; a weak D match, TRBD1 (6 bases). The CDR3 is 14 amino acids. CDR1 and CDR2 (germline): SGDLS, YYNGEE. V was cut by 0 bases and J by 4 bases, with 10 bases left in between. The CDR3 nucleotides are TGTGCCAGCAGCGTAGAGGGGGTTTCCACTGAAGCTTTCTTT. Amino acids: CASSVEGVSTEAFF.

This clonotype appeared many times. V gene TRBV6-5 combines with J gene TRBJ1-1; the match to TRBD1 covers 8 bases. CDR3 length: 16 residues. The V and J ends lost 2 bases and 10 bases, in that order; junction bases with no gene match: 15. Germline CDR1 is MNHEY and CDR2 is SVGAGI. Written as DNA, the CDR3 is TGTGCCAGCAGTTACCGTTCGGGGACAGGTCCTGTTGGAGCTTTCTTT. Protein: CASSYRSGTGPVGAFF.

The chain uses TRBV7-8 and TRBJ1-1; D is undetermined. The V end was cut by 1 base, the J end by 2 bases, with 5 bases between. Germline V lookup: CDR1 SGHVS, CDR2 FQNEAQ. CDR3 length equals 13 residues. CDR3 sequence (DNA): TGTGCCAGCAGCTTAGACAAAAACACTGAAGCTTTCTTT. It specifies CASSLDKNTEAFF.

This chain links TRBV20-1 with TRBJ2-3; D possibly corresponds to TRBD1 (5 bases). Trimming removed 5 bases from V and 1 base from J, with 16 bases in between. The germline gives CDR1 DFQATT, CDR2 SNEGSKA (reference sequence). CDR3 length: 15 residues. CDR3 amino acids: CSAGNVRARTDTQYF. CDR3 coding DNA: TGCAGTGCTGGCAACGTCAGGGCGCGCACAGATACGCAGTATTTT.

This chain uses TRBV10-3 with TRBJ1-5; no reliable D call. Trimming pared 4 bases from V and 1 base from J, leaving 11 bases between. The germline V gene has CDR1 ENHRY and CDR2 SYGVKD. The CDR3 has 15 residues. The chain's CDR3 is CAISVGVESNQPQHF. The CDR3 DNA reads TGTGCCATCAGTGTTGGGGTAGAAAGCAATCAGCCCCAGCATTTT.

This clonotype was counted many times. The genes are TRBV28 and TRBJ2-7, with TRBD1 identical over 12 bases. Per the germline V gene, CDR1 is MDHEN and CDR2 is SYDVKM. The V and J ends lost 3 bases and 4 bases, in that order; junction bases with no gene match: 7. This CDR3 is 16 amino acids long. CDR3 in amino acids: CASSLPPGQGAYEQYF. The CDR3 DNA is TGTGCCAGCAGTTTGCCGCCGGGACAGGGGGCATACGAGCAGTACTTC.

The chain combines TRBV5-4 with TRBJ2-5, with D maybe TRBD2 (5 bases). This CDR3 is 14 amino acids long. CDR1 and CDR2 (germline): SGHNT, YYREEE (reference sequence). V lost 0 bases and J 4 bases, leaving 10 bases between the germline ends. CDR3 sequence reads: CASSLASSPETQYF. The CDR3 region has the DNA TGTGCCAGCAGCTTGGCCTCTAGCCCAGAGACCCAGTACTTC.

The V call is TRBV7-3, the J call TRBJ1-5; D gene uncertain. Germline V CDR1 and CDR2: SGHTA, FQGTGA. The V end was cut by 0 bases, the J end by 6 bases, with 15 bases between. This CDR3 comprises 16 residues. For the CDR3, the DNA is TGTGCCAGCAGCTTAACGGGGAGTGGCACCAGTCAGCCCCAGCATTTT. Its protein product is CASSLTGSGTSQPQHF.

The CDR3 sequence is CASRRDTSYEQYF. DNA of the CDR3: TGTGCCAGCAGGCGGGACACCTCCTACGAGCAGTACTTC. The V gene is TRBV12-3 or TRBV12-4, the J gene TRBJ2-7, with D perhaps being TRBD1 or TRBD2 (6 bases each). The CDR3 sequence is 13 residues long. V lost 6 bases and J lost 0, with 9 bases in between.

This clonotype showed up just a few times. A much larger clone differs from this one at a single base, so this may be a read error. The chain has TRBV6-6 and TRBJ2-1; D is undetermined. The germline CDR1 and CDR2 sequences are MNHNY and SVGAGI (reference sequence). Between the trimmed V and J ends, which lost 2 bases and 0 bases, there was a span of 5 bases. The CDR3 extends over 14 amino acids. The CDR3 spells CASSYPGSYNEQFF. The CDR3 DNA reads TGTGCCAGCAGTTACCCCGGCTCCTACAATGAGCAGTTCTTC.

This clonotype was seen repeatedly, ten times or more. This chain connects TRBV3-1 to TRBJ1-2; D unclear. Germline V lookup: CDR1 LGHDT, CDR2 YNNKEL (reference sequence). This CDR3 contains 14 residues. Trimming took off 1 base at V and 1 base at J, with 7 bases between the two ends. CDR3: CASSQGRNNYGYTF. CDR3 DNA: TGTGCCAGCAGCCAAGGACGGAATAACTATGGCTACACCTTC.

This sequence joins TRBV9 and TRBJ1-2; unclear D gene. V was shortened by 0 bases and J by 1 base, with 10 bases between the two germline ends. Germline CDR1 and CDR2: SGDLS and YYNGEE. The CDR3 length is 15 residues. The CDR3 DNA is TGTGCCAGCAGCGTAGAGGGAGCCCTTAACTATGGCTACACCTTC. Translating gives CASSVEGALNYGYTF.

In this sample, this clonotype turned up many times. The V call is TRBV6-6, the J call TRBJ2-3; tentatively, D is TRBD2 (6 bases). CDR1 MNHNY and CDR2 SVGAGI come from the germline V gene (reference sequence). The V and J ends lost 0 bases and 8 bases respectively, with 9 bases between them. The CDR3 is made up of 13 amino acids. The CDR3 DNA reads as TGTGCCAGCAGTTACTCGGAGGGAGGTACGCAGTATTTT. It translates to CASSYSEGGTQYF.

This clonotype showed up many times. This rearrangement joins TRBV7-9 to TRBJ1-2; D possibly corresponds to TRBD1 (6 bases). V shed 1 base and J shed 0 bases, with 15 bases lying between them. The CDR3 length is 17 residues. Germline V gives CDR1 SEHNR, CDR2 FQNEAQ (reference sequence). CDR3 bases: TGTGCCAGCAGCTTAGGAGGACAGCCAACTGCTAACTATGGCTACACCTTC. Translation gives CASSLGGQPTANYGYTF.

This clonotype was recorded many times. The rearrangement uses TRBV5-1 and TRBJ1-6; D may be TRBD1 (5 bases). This CDR3 has 17 amino acids. CDR1 and CDR2 from the germline V gene are SGHRS and YFSETQ. V lost 4 bases and J lost 0, with 14 bases in between. CDR3 in amino acids: CASSRGLRSSYNSPLHF. The CDR3 DNA reads TGCGCCAGCAGCCGGGGCTTGAGGAGCTCCTATAATTCACCCCTCCACTTT.

The chain is built from TRBV12-3 or TRBV12-4 and TRBJ1-2; D is uncertain. Trimming removed 4 bases at V and 2 bases at J, with 8 bases between. The CDR3 contains 13 residues. The CDR3 DNA reads as TGTGCCAGCAGTTCCCCGGCAAACTATGGCTACACCTTC. Its protein product is CASSSPANYGYTF.

This clonotype was counted only a few times. CDR3 in amino acids: CASSLIRGQYNEQFF. The CDR3, as DNA: TGTGCCAGCAGCTTAATTCGGGGGCAGTACAATGAGCAGTTCTTC. The chain links TRBV7-8 to TRBJ2-1, with D perhaps given as TRBD1 or TRBD2 (6 bases each). The CDR3 spans 15 residues. The V and J ends lost 2 bases and 4 bases respectively, with 12 bases between them. The V gene's germline CDR1 is SGHVS and CDR2 FQNEAQ.

The V call is TRBV9, the J call TRBJ1-2, with TRBD1 identical over 9 bases. V was pared by 2 bases and J by 7 bases, with 9 bases of the junction left unmatched. Germline V CDR1 and CDR2: SGDLS, YYNGEE. There are 15 residues in the CDR3. The CDR3 DNA reads as TGTGCCAGCAGCGTCCCGGGACAGGGTATTCGTGGCTACACCTTC. Amino acids: CASSVPGQGIRGYTF.

This clonotype was seen at least ten times. The rearrangement joins TRBV15 to TRBJ1-5; D remains ambiguous. Germline CDR1 is LNHNV and CDR2 is YYDKDF (reference sequence). The CDR3 has 13 residues. Trimming took 7 bases from V and 2 from J, leaving 9 bases between them. The CDR3 sequence: CATTPHGNQPQHF. CDR3 DNA sequence: TGTGCCACCACCCCCCATGGCAATCAGCCCCAGCATTTT.

CDR3 nucleotides: TGTGCCAGTAGTCGGGGGACCGGGTACGAGCAGTACTTC. Residues: CASSRGTGYEQYF. This chain uses TRBV7-3 with TRBJ2-7; D perhaps matches TRBD2 (6 bases). The CDR3 length is 13 residues. Germline V lookup: CDR1 SGHTA, CDR2 FQGTGA. The germline V and J ends were trimmed by 9 bases and 4 bases, with 16 bases remaining between them. Combining the CDR3 with reference TRBV7-3 and TRBJ2-7 gives the whole variable domain GAGVSQTPSNKVTEKGKYVELRCDPISGHTALYWYRQSLGQGPEFLIYFQGTGAADDSGLPNDRFFAVRPEGSVSTLKIQRTERGDSAVYLCASSRGTGYEQYFGPGTRLTVT.

This clonotype was seen a few times. J is TRBJ2-7 and V is TRBV25-1; a possible D gene is TRBD1 (5 bases). CDR1 and CDR2 (germline): MGHDK, SYGVNS. The CDR3 is 12 residues long. Trimming pared 10 bases from V and 2 bases from J, leaving 12 bases between. The CDR3 sequence: CATQGIAYEQYF. The CDR3 DNA reads TGTGCCACCCAGGGAATCGCCTACGAGCAGTACTTC.

The V call is TRBV11-3, the J call TRBJ2-3, with no clear D. The germline V gene encodes CDR1 SGHNT and CDR2 YENEEA. V lost 1 base and J lost 5, with 22 bases in between. The CDR3 is made up of 18 amino acids. CDR3 region: CASSLGEFGSRGKDTQYF. CDR3 sequence (DNA): TGTGCCAGCAGCTTAGGAGAGTTCGGGTCGAGAGGAAAAGATACGCAGTATTTT.

This rearrangement joins TRBV7-2 to TRBJ2-5; 9 bases line up with TRBD1. Germline V gene sequence: CDR1 SGHTA, CDR2 FQGNSA. J gave up 4 bases and V 4 bases, and 19 bases lay outside the gene matches. The CDR3 runs to 19 residues. Written as DNA, the CDR3 is TGTGCCAGCAGCTCACAGGGGGCGACCCACACCGGGGAAGGAGAGACCCAGTACTTC. Its protein product is CASSSQGATHTGEGETQYF.

This clonotype was counted between two and nine times. The rearrangement links TRBV7-8 to TRBJ1-1; D ambiguous. Trimming left V 6 bases short and J 5 bases short, with 16 bases between. The CDR3 runs 14 residues. Germline values: CDR1 SGHVS, CDR2 FQNEAQ. CDR3 sequence (DNA): TGTGCCAGCAGTCGCAACACCCGTGGAACTGAAGCTTTCTTT. Translation: CASSRNTRGTEAFF.

This clonotype was detected only once. The chain combines TRBV9 with TRBJ2-3; D gene unclear. This CDR3 comprises 13 residues. Germline V gene lookup returns CDR1 SGDLS and CDR2 YYNGEE. Deletions cut 2 bases from V and 4 bases from J, with 8 bases between. CDR3 protein: CASSVVAADTQYF. CDR3 DNA: TGTGCCAGCAGCGTTGTGGCGGCAGATACGCAGTATTTT.